This TCR beta chain was found in a study of blood T cell repertoires in COVID-19. In this sample, this clone turned up a few times. Other DNA variants within this sample encode the same CDR3. The CDR3 totals 11 residues. The germline gives CDR1 MNHEY, CDR2 SVGAGI. V shed 3 bases and J shed 9 bases, with 6 bases lying between them. The method was immunoSEQ multiplex PCR; TCRdb's version includes in-frame clones alone and lacks a portion of them. Among more than 250,000 clones listed, around 88% were seen once. Input material: peripheral blood. This clonotype originated in a woman in her 30s who had recovered from COVID-19. The rearrangement joins TRBV6-5 to TRBJ2-1; D is perhaps TRBD2 (5 bases). CDR3 amino acids: CASSYGGEQFF. The CDR3 DNA follows: TGTGCCAGCAGTTATGGAGGTGAGCAGTTCTTC.